Shown below are 2 T cell receptor beta chains from a single sample sequenced in a study of shared clonotypes between healthy human individuals. Clones were sequenced by immunoSEQ multiplex PCR, and TCRdb holds only the in-frame ones, with some missing. This table has more than 2 million clones, roughly 95% appearing once. Only CD45RO-negative cells positively selected for CCR7 counted as naive CD8 cells, so terminally differentiated effector memory CD45RA+ cells were excluded. The material sequenced was naive CD8+ T cells from PBMCs. Receptors originate from a man between 18 and 35 years old in good health. Some clones in this sample may be carry-over from other donors' samples.

The J gene is TRBJ2-3, the V gene TRBV5-3; a weak D match, TRBD2 (5 bases). TRBV5-3 is given ORF status, its function remaining uncertain. Trimming stripped 3 bases from V and 2 bases from J, with 19 bases between. This CDR3 is 17 amino acids long. The CDR3 nucleotides read TGTGCCAGAAGCTCTGGGGTTCGGGTAGCGAACACAGATACGCAGTATTTT. The encoded protein is CARSSGVRVANTDTQYF.

The CDR3 DNA is TGTGCCAGCAGCGCGGACGTGCGAGAGACCCAGTACTTC. Translation: CASSADVRETQYF. The chain couples TRBV2 to TRBJ2-5, with D unclear. Germline values: CDR1 SNHLY, CDR2 FYNNEI. The CDR3 covers 13 residues. V was trimmed by 6 bases and J by 4 bases, leaving 12 bases between them.